Listed below are T cell receptor beta chains from one sample, sequenced in a study of shared clonotypes between healthy human individuals. The data were produced by immunoSEQ multiplex PCR, yet TCRdb's version contains in-frame clones alone and is incomplete. The data hold about 230,000 clones, with 65% observed a single time. Sequencing used memory CD4+ T cells sorted from blood. These receptors were taken from a young man in good health. CDR3s include the opening cysteine and the closing phenylalanine or tryptophan. The D gene is left open where the match is weak. Where a row states a size, it is once, few, many or the class of an expanded clone; other rows omit it.

>TRBJ2-5|.|TRBV2|.
CASKERQKETQYF
TGTGCCAGCAAAGAAAGGCAGAAAGAGACCCAGTACTTC
>TRBJ2-7|TRBD1|TRBV6-6|.
CASSPGQGSWEQYF
TGTGCCAGCAGTCCGGGACAGGGGAGTTGGGAGCAGTACTTC
>TRBJ2-5|.|TRBV7-2|.
CASSPRPVGTQYF
TGTGCCAGCAGCCCGCGGCCAGTGGGGACCCAGTACTTC
>TRBJ2-6|TRBD1|TRBV7-9|.
CASSVGQLSGANVLTF
TGTGCCAGCAGCGTGGGACAGCTCTCTGGGGCCAACGTCCTGACTTTC
>TRBJ2-7|.|TRBV2|.
CASTDYYEQYF
TGTGCCAGCACCGACTACTACGAGCAGTACTTC
>TRBJ2-5|.|TRBV28|few
CASTTGSRKFSQYF
TGTGCCAGCACCACCGGGAGCCGAAAGTTTTCCCAGTACTTC
>TRBJ2-2|.|TRBV21-1|.
CASSKLTKQGRNTGELFF
TGTGCCAGCAGCAAACTAACAAAACAGGGTCGGAACACCGGGGAGCTGTTTTTT
>TRBJ2-1|TRBD1|TRBV4-1|.
CASSPSRGQGYNEQFF
TGCGCCAGCAGCCCTTCGAGGGGACAGGGTTACAATGAGCAGTTCTTC
>TRBJ2-6|.|TRBV30|.
CAWTLSGANVLTF
TGTGCCTGGACCCTATCTGGGGCCAACGTCCTGACTTTC
>TRBJ1-2|.|TRBV7-9|.
CASREYGYTF
TGTGCCAGCAGGGAATATGGCTACACCTTC
>TRBJ1-3|.|TRBV9|few
CASSVSYRAGNTIYF
TGTGCCAGCAGCGTATCGTACAGGGCTGGAAACACCATATATTTT
>TRBJ2-1|.|TRBV5-1|.
CASSLGGLGHNEQFF
TGCGCCAGCAGCTTGGGAGGCCTAGGTCACAATGAGCAGTTCTTC
>TRBJ2-3|TRBD2|TRBV9|few
CASSRTSGRTDTQYF
TGTGCCAGCAGCCGTACTAGCGGGAGGACAGATACGCAGTATTTT
>TRBJ2-7|TRBD1|TRBV7-8|.
CASGYTGGPTYYEQYF
TGTGCCAGCGGATACACAGGGGGGCCTACGTACTACGAGCAGTACTTC
>TRBJ1-3|.|TRBV28|.
CASSLAQGGGNTIYF
TGTGCCAGCAGTTTAGCACAGGGTGGAGGAAACACCATATATTTT
>TRBJ2-5|TRBD2|TRBV7-9|.
CASSLTGTSGHQETQYF
TGTGCCAGCAGCTTAACTGGGACTAGCGGACACCAAGAGACCCAGTACTTC
>TRBJ2-3|.|TRBV5-1|.
CASSLARGASSSTDTQYF
TGCGCCAGCAGCTTGGCTCGCGGCGCTTCTTCTAGCACAGATACGCAGTATTTT
>TRBJ2-5|.|TRBV27|.
CASSPTPRDRETQYF
TGTGCCAGCAGCCCCACCCCCCGCGACCGCGAGACCCAGTACTTC
>TRBJ2-1|.|TRBV5-6|.
CASSFRYNEQFF
TGTGCCAGCAGCTTTCGGTACAATGAGCAGTTCTTC
>TRBJ1-2|.|TRBV4-2|few
CASSQGNRFYTF
TGTGCCAGCAGCCAAGGAAACAGGTTCTACACCTTC
>TRBJ1-2|.|TRBV5-6|.
CASRLEKQGNYGYTF
TGTGCCAGCAGACTCGAAAAACAGGGCAACTATGGCTACACCTTC
>TRBJ2-2|TRBD2|TRBV7-7|.
CASSPRTSGVTGELFF
TGTGCTAGCAGCCCCAGGACTAGCGGGGTCACCGGGGAGCTGTTTTTT
>TRBJ1-5|.|TRBV18|few
CASSPDGDQPQHF
TGTGCCAGCTCACCAGATGGGGATCAGCCCCAGCATTTT
>TRBJ2-2|.|TRBV11-2|few
CASSPQELGFGELFF
TGTGCCAGCAGCCCGCAAGAGCTAGGCTTCGGGGAGCTGTTTTTT
>TRBJ2-2|.|TRBV30|.
CAWSVSGRTGELFF
TGTGCCTGGAGTGTTAGTGGGAGGACCGGGGAGCTGTTTTTT
>TRBJ1-1|TRBD1|TRBV5-4|.
CASSAPGQGNTEAFF
TGTGCCAGCAGCGCTCCGGGACAGGGGAACACTGAAGCTTTCTTT
>TRBJ2-1|.|TRBV7-9|.
CASSQLAYEQFF
TGTGCCAGCAGCCAACTAGCCTATGAGCAGTTCTTC
>TRBJ2-6|.|TRBV19|.
CASSIPRGASRSSGANVLTF
TGTGCCAGTAGTATCCCCCGCGGGGCTAGCCGGTCGTCTGGGGCCAACGTCCTGACTTTC
>TRBJ2-3|.|TRBV28|.
CASRIEGSRTDTQYF
TGTGCCAGCAGAATTGAGGGTTCCCGCACAGATACGCAGTATTTT
>TRBJ1-5|.|TRBV25-1|.
CASSDGKSNQPQHF
TGTGCCAGCAGTGACGGGAAGAGCAATCAGCCCCAGCATTTT
>TRBJ1-5|.|TRBV28|.
CASSGETVNQPQHF
TGTGCCAGCAGTGGAGAGACAGTTAATCAGCCCCAGCATTTT
>TRBJ2-1|.|TRBV9|.
CASSVTYHGNNEQFF
TGTGCCAGCAGCGTGACCTATCACGGGAACAATGAGCAGTTCTTC
>TRBJ2-6|.|TRBV5-4|.
CASSLPSGANVLTF
TGTGCCAGCAGCCTTCCATCCGGGGCCAACGTCCTGACTTTC
>TRBJ2-1|.|TRBV27|once
CASRHWTSYNDQRINEQFF
TGTGCCAGCCGTCACTGGACTTCTTATAATGACCAGCGCATCAATGAGCAGTTCTTC
>TRBJ1-1|.|TRBV12-5|.
CASGKTDTEAFF
TGTGCTAGTGGGAAGACGGACACTGAAGCTTTCTTT
>TRBJ2-5|.|TRBV19|few
CASSAEGTQYF
TGTGCCAGTAGTGCCGAGGGGACCCAGTACTTC